This T cell receptor beta chain was captured in a study of post-analysis software for immune sequencing data. Background on the study: The disease courses spanned relapsing-remitting, secondary progressive and progressive-relapsing forms of multiple sclerosis.

Sequencing libraries made from TCR beta cDNA carried unique molecular identifiers. Approximately 500,000 cDNA molecules were recovered from an input of about 0.9 to 11 million T cells. MiXCR was run by TCRdb on the PCR reads, yielding one entry per CDR3 protein. This sample has more than 450,000 distinct CDR3 sequences; around 40% occur once, and the top ten carry under 2%. About this clonotype: The antigen is not known.

This CDR3 spans 16 amino acids. Germline V gene sequence: CDR1 DFQATT, CDR2 SNEGSKA (reference sequence). V lost 0 bases and J lost 7, with 18 bases in between. General study findings and limits: In multiple sclerosis, normalized Chao1 diversity was significantly below that of controls. Patients used about five TRBV segments, including TRBV5-6, TRBV5-1 and TRBV20-1, more often than controls.

This TCR was sampled from a girl aged 10-17 years with multiple sclerosis. J is TRBJ1-4 and V is TRBV20-1; D call uncertain. Material for sequencing was blood. CDR3 nucleotides: TGCAGTGCTAGAGATTGCCTGCGGGGTAGTTTTGAAAAACTGTTTTTT. Its translation: CSARDCLRGSFEKLFF.